This is a list of T cell receptor beta chains from one sample in a study of control samples from healthy donors and cancer patients. The method was immunoSEQ multiplex PCR; TCRdb's version includes in-frame clones alone and lacks a portion of them. The sample shows 90,000 to 100,000 clones, less than 85% of them seen only once. Sequencing was performed on PBMCs. The receptors shown here come from a man in his 70s with lung cancer. CDR3s include the opening cysteine and the closing phenylalanine or tryptophan. A D gene is named only where the DNA matches it firmly. Clone size is stated in some rows and not others, as once, few, many or a class when expanded.

length,V,size,D,J,DNA,CDR3
11,TRBV18,-,-,TRBJ1-2,TGTGCCAGCTCACCAGATACGGGGTACACCTTC,CASSPDTGYTF
17,TRBV5-6,-,-,TRBJ1-4,TGTGCCAGCAGCTCCATCTTTAGAGGGACCTCTAATGAAAAACTGTTTTTT,CASSSIFRGTSNEKLFF
12,TRBV30,-,-,TRBJ2-7,TGTGCCTGGAGGGGGTTCGGTGGCGAGCAGTACTTC,CAWRGFGGEQYF
15,TRBV5-1,-,TRBD1,TRBJ1-5,TGCGCCAGCAGCCCGGGACAGGGGGACAATCAGCCCCAGCATTTT,CASSPGQGDNQPQHF
16,TRBV18,-,-,TRBJ2-1,TGTGCCAGCTCACCACCGGTCAGGGCTATTGACAATGAGCAGTTCTTC,CASSPPVRAIDNEQFF
16,TRBV9,-,TRBD1,TRBJ2-5,TGTGCCAGCAGCGTAGCGAGACAGGGGAACCAAGAGACCCAGTACTTC,CASSVARQGNQETQYF
12,TRBV7-8,-,-,TRBJ2-1,TGTGCCAGCAGTGGGGGGTGGGGTGAGCAGTTCTTC,CASSGGWGEQFF
14,TRBV6-2/TRBV6-3,-,-,TRBJ1-2,TGTGCCAGCAGTTATGCCGCTCTAGACTATGGCTACACCTTC,CASSYAALDYGYTF
15,TRBV6-1,-,-,TRBJ1-2,TGTGCCAGCAGTGAAGGGGCAGCCGCAGACTATGGCTACACCTTC,CASSEGAAADYGYTF
14,TRBV9,-,TRBD1,TRBJ2-1,TGTGCCAGCGCTCCGGGGACAGGTTACAATGAGCAGTTCTTC,CASAPGTGYNEQFF
16,TRBV7-2,few,-,TRBJ2-1,TGTGCCAGCACCCTTCTCGGGGGCTCCTCCTACAATGAGCAGTTCTTC,CASTLLGGSSYNEQFF
15,TRBV7-9,-,TRBD1,TRBJ1-1,TGTGCCAGCAGCTTAGGAGGGACAGGGAAAACTGAAGCTTTCTTT,CASSLGGTGKTEAFF
13,TRBV9,-,-,TRBJ2-6,TGTGCCAGCAGCGTCCCACGAGCCAACGTCCTGACTTTC,CASSVPRANVLTF
12,TRBV28,-,-,TRBJ2-3,TGTGCCAGCAGTCCCCAAGTGGGTACGCAGTATTTT,CASSPQVGTQYF
15,TRBV4-2,once,-,TRBJ1-3,TGTGCCAGCAGCCAAGAAGGGGTTTCTGGAAACACCATATATTTT,CASSQEGVSGNTIYF
16,TRBV27,-,TRBD1,TRBJ1-6,TGTGCCAGCAGTCCCCGACCGACAGGGGTGAGTTCACCCCTCCACTTT,CASSPRPTGVSSPLHF
11,TRBV28,-,-,TRBJ1-1,TGTGCCAGCAGCGTAGGGGGTGAAGCTTTCTTT,CASSVGGEAFF
16,TRBV10-2,-,TRBD1,TRBJ2-2,TGCGCCAGCAGGGACGGACAGGGGGCGAACACCGGGGAGCTGTTTTTT,CASRDGQGANTGELFF
12,TRBV2,-,-,TRBJ1-1,TGTGCCAGCATAGCGGTGTTCACTGAAGCTTTCTTT,CASIAVFTEAFF
16,TRBV27,-,-,TRBJ1-1,TGTGCCAGCAGTTTATCGAAATTACAAACTAACACTGAAGCTTTCTTT,CASSLSKLQTNTEAFF
14,TRBV5-4,-,TRBD2,TRBJ2-7,TGTGCCAGCAGCGGTAGCGGGGGCCACTACGAGCAGTACTTC,CASSGSGGHYEQYF
16,TRBV7-8,-,-,TRBJ1-6,TGTGCCAGCAGCTTAAATGGCAGGGGTGGCGATTCACCCCTCCACTTT,CASSLNGRGGDSPLHF
16,TRBV5-1,-,-,TRBJ2-7,TGCGCCAGCAGCCCCCGGGGTCCGGTTTTAGTCAACGAGCAGTACTTC,CASSPRGPVLVNEQYF
11,TRBV30,-,TRBD1,TRBJ1-2,TGTGCCTCGGGACAGGGCTATGGCTACACCTTC,CASGQGYGYTF
14,TRBV4-2,many,-,TRBJ2-5,TGTGCCAGCAGCCAAGGGGGTGCAGGAGAGACCCAGTACTTC,CASSQGGAGETQYF
17,TRBV14,-,-,TRBJ2-2,TGTGCCAGCAGCCGACGCAGTACTAGTTGGGGTGCCGGGGAGCTGTTTTTT,CASSRRSTSWGAGELFF
13,TRBV27,-,-,TRBJ1-2,TGTGCCAGCAGTTCCGCAGGCCCGCTTGGCTACACCTTC,CASSSAGPLGYTF
14,TRBV6-5,-,-,TRBJ2-7,TGTGCCAGCAGTTACACGGACCGGACCTACGAGCAGTACTTC,CASSYTDRTYEQYF
13,TRBV10-1,-,-,TRBJ1-2,TGCGCCAGCAGTGACGGCAGAGACTATGGCTACACCTTC,CASSDGRDYGYTF
13,TRBV19,-,-,TRBJ1-6,TGTGCCAGTAGTTCCCGGACTAATTCACCCCTCCACTTT,CASSSRTNSPLHF
17,TRBV3-1/TRBV3-2,-,-,TRBJ1-4,TGTGCCAGCAGCCAAGCGAAAAGGGGGGCGGCTAATGAAAAACTGTTTTTT,CASSQAKRGAANEKLFF
15,TRBV19,-,-,TRBJ1-1,TGTGCCAGTAGTATCGGGCCCCCATGGGACACTGAAGCTTTCTTT,CASSIGPPWDTEAFF
15,TRBV7-2,few,-,TRBJ1-6,TGTGCCAGCAGCTTAGATTCGGGGGGGAATTCACCCCTCCACTTT,CASSLDSGGNSPLHF
13,TRBV5-1,-,-,TRBJ2-7,TGCGCCAGCAGCATGGACGGCCGGCACGAGCAGTACTTC,CASSMDGRHEQYF
16,TRBV7-9,-,TRBD2,TRBJ2-3,TGTGCCAGCAGCCCCAGGCTAGCGGGGGGCACAGATACGCAGTATTTT,CASSPRLAGGTDTQYF
13,TRBV5-1,-,-,TRBJ2-2,TGCGCCAGCAGCCGGACAGCTACCGGGGAGCTGTTTTTT,CASSRTATGELFF
11,TRBV30,once,-,TRBJ1-3,TGTGCCTTGCTCAGGGGTGCGACCATATATTTT,CALLRGATIYF
12,TRBV6-2/TRBV6-3,-,-,TRBJ1-2,TGTGCCAGCAGTTTGGGGGTTCATGGCTACACCTTC,CASSLGVHGYTF
14,TRBV19,few,TRBD1,TRBJ1-6,TGTGCCAGTAACAGGGGGCTTGTGAATTCACCCCTCCACTTT,CASNRGLVNSPLHF
13,TRBV28,-,-,TRBJ1-1,TGTGCCAGCAGTTCGCAGGGGTGGACTGAAGCTTTCTTT,CASSSQGWTEAFF
12,TRBV6-5,-,-,TRBJ2-3,TGTGCCAGCAGCCGTAACACAGATACGCAGTATTTT,CASSRNTDTQYF
13,TRBV6-5,-,-,TRBJ2-7,TGTGCCAGCAGTTCCCCGATAGGGTACGAGCAGTACTTC,CASSSPIGYEQYF
12,TRBV12-3/TRBV12-4,-,-,TRBJ1-3,TGTGCCAGCAGTTTCTCCGGAAACACCATATATTTT,CASSFSGNTIYF
15,TRBV28,once,-,TRBJ2-3,TGTGCCAGCAGGACAGGGGGACTAGGCACAGATACGCAGTATTTT,CASRTGGLGTDTQYF
12,TRBV6-6,-,-,TRBJ1-4,TGTGCCAGCGGAACGGGGAATGAAAAACTGTTTTTT,CASGTGNEKLFF
15,TRBV18,-,TRBD1,TRBJ1-2,TGTGCCAGCTCACCTTTGGGACAGGGGGCGGTAGGCTACACCTTC,CASSPLGQGAVGYTF
12,TRBV14,-,-,TRBJ2-7,TGTGCCAGCAGCCAAGATTGGAACGAGCAGTACTTC,CASSQDWNEQYF
14,TRBV25-1,-,TRBD1,TRBJ2-2,TGTGCCAGCACCACAGGGGGCACGACCGGGGAGCTGTTTTTT,CASTTGGTTGELFF
13,TRBV28,once,-,TRBJ1-2,TGTGCCAGCTTGGGGTCAGGAGTGAGTGGCTACACCTTC,CASLGSGVSGYTF
18,TRBV19,-,TRBD1,TRBJ1-5,TGTGCCAGGCGTTCCGGGACAGGGGGCCATGTTTGGAATCAGCCCCAGCATTTT,CARRSGTGGHVWNQPQHF
12,TRBV19,-,TRBD1,TRBJ1-2,TGTGCCAGTAGCAGACAGGGGTATGGCTACACCTTC,CASSRQGYGYTF
15,TRBV18,-,-,TRBJ2-5,TGTGCCAGCTCATCCCTTACAGGAAACATTGAGACCCAGTACTTC,CASSSLTGNIETQYF
15,TRBV27,few,-,TRBJ2-3,TGTGCCAGCAGTTTCGCGACGGCGAGCACAGATACGCAGTATTTT,CASSFATASTDTQYF
12,TRBV5-6,-,-,TRBJ1-2,TGTGCCAGCAGCTTGGACCGTGGTGGCTACACCTTC,CASSLDRGGYTF
14,TRBV6-5,few,-,TRBJ1-5,TGTGCCAGCAGGGGTGGGGGGGGCAATCAGCCCCAGCATTTT,CASRGGGGNQPQHF
13,TRBV10-2,-,-,TRBJ2-3,TGCGCCAGCGAAGGTGGGGAGGTAAATACGCAGTATTTT,CASEGGEVNTQYF
13,TRBV24-1,-,-,TRBJ2-2,TGTGCCACCCAAGCAGAGAACACCGGGGAGCTGTTTTTT,CATQAENTGELFF